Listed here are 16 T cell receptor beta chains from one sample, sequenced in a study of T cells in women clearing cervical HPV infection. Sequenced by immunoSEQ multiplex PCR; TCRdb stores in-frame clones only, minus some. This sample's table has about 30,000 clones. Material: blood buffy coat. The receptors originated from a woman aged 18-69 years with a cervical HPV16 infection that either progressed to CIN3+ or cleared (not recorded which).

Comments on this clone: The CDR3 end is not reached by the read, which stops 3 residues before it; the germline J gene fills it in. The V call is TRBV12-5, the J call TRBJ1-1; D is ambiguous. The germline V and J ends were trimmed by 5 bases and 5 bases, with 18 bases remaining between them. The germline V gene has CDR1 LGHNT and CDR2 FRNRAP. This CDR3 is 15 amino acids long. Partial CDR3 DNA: TGTGCTAGTGGTGCCGGTCTCACTCGAAAGACTGAA. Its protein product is CASGAGLTRKTE. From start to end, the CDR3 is CASGAGLTRKTEAFF.

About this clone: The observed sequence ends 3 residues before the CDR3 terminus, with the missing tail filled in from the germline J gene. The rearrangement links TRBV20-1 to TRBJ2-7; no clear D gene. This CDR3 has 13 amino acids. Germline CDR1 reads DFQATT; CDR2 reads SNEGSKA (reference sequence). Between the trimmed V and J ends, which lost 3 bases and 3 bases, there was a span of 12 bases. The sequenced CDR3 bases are TGCAGTGCTAGTAGGGCGCAGGACTACGAG. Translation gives CSASRAQDYE. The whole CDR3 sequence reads CSASRAQDYEQYF.

CDR3 DNA (partial): TGCGCCAGCAGTCAGAACAGGGGATACACCGGGGAG. Translating it yields CASSQNRGYTGE. The whole CDR3 sequence is CASSQNRGYTGELFF. The V call is TRBV23-1, the J call TRBJ2-2; TRBD1 matches at 7 bases. Coverage ceases 3 residues before the CDR3 finishes, and the germline J gene fills in the end. TRBV23-1 is an ORF; its function is uncertain. This CDR3 region has 15 residues. The trim removed 3 bases at V and 3 bases at J, leaving 4 bases unmatched.

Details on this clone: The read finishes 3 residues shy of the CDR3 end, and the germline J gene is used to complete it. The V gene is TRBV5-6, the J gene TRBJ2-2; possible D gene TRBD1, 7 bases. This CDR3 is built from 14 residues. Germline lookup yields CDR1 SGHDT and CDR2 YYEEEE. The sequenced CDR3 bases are TGTGCCAGCTCAGTGGAGGGGGCTGGTGAAAAG. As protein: CASSVEGAGEK. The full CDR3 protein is CASSVEGAGEKLFF.

The CDR3 sequence: CASSLGTGDFEAFF. The part of the CDR3 DNA that was read is TGTGCCAGCAGCTTGGGGACAGGGGATTTTGAA. The V call is TRBV5-6, the J call TRBJ1-1; TRBD1 agrees at 9 bases. Read data end 3 residues before the CDR3 end; the end is taken from the germline J gene. V lost 0 bases, J lost 7 bases, and 4 bases stayed unmatched. CDR3 length: 14 residues. CDR1 is SGHDT and CDR2 is YYEEEE in the germline V gene.

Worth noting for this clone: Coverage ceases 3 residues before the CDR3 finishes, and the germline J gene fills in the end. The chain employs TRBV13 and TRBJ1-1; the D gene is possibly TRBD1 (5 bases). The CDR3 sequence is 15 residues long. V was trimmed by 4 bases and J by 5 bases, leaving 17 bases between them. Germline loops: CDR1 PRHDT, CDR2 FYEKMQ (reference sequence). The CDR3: CASSWIKGKGTEAFF. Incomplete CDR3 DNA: TGTGCCAGCAGCTGGATTAAGGGGAAGGGTACTGAA.

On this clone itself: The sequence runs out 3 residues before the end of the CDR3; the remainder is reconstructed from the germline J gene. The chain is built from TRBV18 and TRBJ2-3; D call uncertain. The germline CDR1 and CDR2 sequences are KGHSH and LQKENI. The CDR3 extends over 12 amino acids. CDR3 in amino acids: CASFGFQETQYF. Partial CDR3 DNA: TGTGCCAGCTTCGGGTTCCAAGAGACG.

The DNA read from the CDR3 is TGCAGTGCTCATACAGGGGAGACC. Residues: CSAHTGET. The complete CDR3 protein is CSAHTGETQYF. The chain recombines TRBV20-1 with TRBJ2-5; D is perhaps TRBD1 (6 bases). Read coverage stops 3 residues before the CDR3 terminus; the germline J gene supplies the remainder. V dropped 5 bases and J dropped 5 bases, with 9 bases sitting between them. The germline CDR1 and CDR2 sequences are DFQATT and SNEGSKA (reference sequence). The CDR3 covers 11 residues.

CDR3 loop: CASSLHTGTNEKLFF. The part of the CDR3 DNA that was read is TGTGCCAGCAGTTTACACACAGGGACTAATGAAAAA. The chain combines TRBV12-3 or TRBV12-4 with TRBJ1-4; D perhaps matches TRBD1 (6 bases). The read ends 3 residues before the CDR3 terminus; that terminus is restored from the germline J gene. The length of the CDR3 is 15 residues. Trimming removed 2 bases at V and 2 bases at J, with 9 bases between.

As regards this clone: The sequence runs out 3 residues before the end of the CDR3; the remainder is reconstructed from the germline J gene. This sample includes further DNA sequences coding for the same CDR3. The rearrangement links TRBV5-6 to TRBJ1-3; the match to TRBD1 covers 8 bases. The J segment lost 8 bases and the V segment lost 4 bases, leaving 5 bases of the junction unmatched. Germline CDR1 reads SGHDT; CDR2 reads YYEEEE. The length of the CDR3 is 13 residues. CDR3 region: CASSLDRGYTIYF. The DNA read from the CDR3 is TGTGCCAGCAGCCTCGACAGGGGTTACACC. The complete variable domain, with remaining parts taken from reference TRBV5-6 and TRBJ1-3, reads DAGVTQSPTHLIKTRGQQVTLRCSPKSGHDTVSWYQQALGQGPQFIFQYYEEEERQRGNFPDRFSGHQFPNYSSELNVNALLLGDSALYLCASSLDRGYTIYFGEGSWLTVV.

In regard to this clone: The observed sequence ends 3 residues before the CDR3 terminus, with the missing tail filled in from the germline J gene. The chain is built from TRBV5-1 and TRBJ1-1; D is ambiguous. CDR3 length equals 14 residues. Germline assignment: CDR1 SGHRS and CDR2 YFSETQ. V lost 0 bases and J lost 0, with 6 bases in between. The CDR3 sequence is CASSLGSMNTEAFF. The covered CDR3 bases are TGCGCCAGCAGCTTGGGATCTATGAACACTGAA.

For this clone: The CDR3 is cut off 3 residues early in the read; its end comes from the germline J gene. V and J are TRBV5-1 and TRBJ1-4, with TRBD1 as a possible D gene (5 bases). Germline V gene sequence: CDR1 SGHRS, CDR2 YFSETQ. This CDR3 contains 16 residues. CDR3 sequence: CASSLVQGSGANVLFF. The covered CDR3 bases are TGCGCCAGCAGCTTGGTGCAGGGATCTGGGGCCAACGTA.

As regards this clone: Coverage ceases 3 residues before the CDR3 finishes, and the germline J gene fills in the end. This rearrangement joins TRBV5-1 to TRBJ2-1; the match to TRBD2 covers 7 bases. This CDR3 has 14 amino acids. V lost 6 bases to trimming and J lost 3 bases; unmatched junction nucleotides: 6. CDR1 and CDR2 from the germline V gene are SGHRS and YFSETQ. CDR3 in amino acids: CASMTGGDYNEQFF. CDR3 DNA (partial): TGCGCCAGCATGACGGGGGGAGACTACAATGAG.

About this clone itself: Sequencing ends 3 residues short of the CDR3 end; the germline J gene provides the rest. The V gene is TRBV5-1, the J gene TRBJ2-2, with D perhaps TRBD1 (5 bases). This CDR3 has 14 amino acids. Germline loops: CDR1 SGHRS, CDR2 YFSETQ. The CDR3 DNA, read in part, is TGCGCCAGCAGCTTGGGACAGATAGTGAAGAAG. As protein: CASSLGQIVKK. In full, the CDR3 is CASSLGQIVKKLFF.

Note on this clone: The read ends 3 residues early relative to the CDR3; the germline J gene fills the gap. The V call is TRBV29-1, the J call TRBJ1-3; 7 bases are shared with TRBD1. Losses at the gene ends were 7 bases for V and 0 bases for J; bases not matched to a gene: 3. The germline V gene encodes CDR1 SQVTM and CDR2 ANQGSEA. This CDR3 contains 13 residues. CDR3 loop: CSGDSGSGNTIYF. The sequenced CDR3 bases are TGCAGCGGGGACAGCGGCTCTGGAAACACC.

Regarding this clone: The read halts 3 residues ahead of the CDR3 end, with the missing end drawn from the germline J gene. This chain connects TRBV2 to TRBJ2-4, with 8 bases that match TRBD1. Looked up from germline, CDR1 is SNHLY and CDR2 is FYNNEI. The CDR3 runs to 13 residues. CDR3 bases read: TGTGCCAGCAGTGAATACAGGGGGTTCGGT. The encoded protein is CASSEYRGFG. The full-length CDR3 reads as CASSEYRGFGQYF.